This T cell receptor (beta chain) was obtained from a study of T cell responses to AZD1222 COVID-19 vaccine (dated by TCRdb to about 2021). Background on the whole study: AZD1222 recipients whose second dose came at about 4 weeks and those whose second dose came at about 12 weeks were combined into one group, since spike-specific TCR depth and breadth did not differ between the two schedules. A total of more than 230 trial participants underwent TCR sequencing, of whom about 200 received two doses of AZD1222 and about 25 received two doses of the MenACWY control vaccine. Trial participants were enrolled by age into 18-55, 56-69 and 70-plus year subgroups, with 148, 28 and 57 TCR-sequenced participants respectively. What the research found in general, with its limitations: Reportedly, close to half of the unique spike-specific TCRs recognized epitopes lying outside the regions that are mutated in the B.1.351 and B.1.1.7 variants. The 56-69-year group was small, and its depth increase did not reach significance, likely because of low power. Because no day 14 peak-response samples were available, the repertoires could be characterized only after the peak T cell response. CD4 TCRs associated with the vaccine covered the entire spike protein, and the dominant responses were in regions 160-218 and 743-854. Conclusions about previously exposed vaccinees are limited, since just 6 or 7 AZD1222 recipients were seropositive for SARS-CoV-2 at baseline. After two AZD1222 doses, spike-specific TCR breadth and depth were significantly higher than at day 0 and than in MenACWY recipients. Most participants were white British and females outnumbered males, and the authors suggested that clonal diversity may have been underestimated.

The CDR3 regions of human TCRbeta chains were analyzed by immunosequencing. Per the source publication's procedure: Repertoire TCRs were checked for matches against a reference library of SARS-CoV-2-specific TCRs that had been generated using the MIRA antigen-specificity platform. Breadth was defined as the fraction of unique TCRs that were SARS-CoV-2-associated, and depth was defined as the fraction of total T cells that were SARS-CoV-2-associated. Each spike-specific TCR was assigned to its reactive spike region and to a CD4 or CD8 class using the MIRA data. Log10-transformed breadth and depth values were compared by one-way ANOVA with Sidak's multiple comparisons tests. What TCRdb holds here is the immuneACCESS table cut down to in-frame rearrangements. Part of the clones is not present; checked against another copy, under half of the missing clones reflect an unresolved V gene, and the others are unexplained. V and J calls and clone size follow that table, whereas D and trimming were derived from the DNA. The sample records 150,000 or so clones, roughly nine tenths of which are singletons. The ten top clones hold 5.1% of the sample.

Counted from cysteine to phenylalanine, this CDR3 has 13 amino acids. The only DNA kept is the CDR3, 39 bases in frame from the first base. The germline V gene (reference sequence) sets CDR1 to SGHNT and CDR2 to YYREEE. Trimming leaves V shorter by 4 bases and J shorter by 8 bases, with the junction holding 8 bases beyond the gene matches. In regard to this clone: This clone's antigen is unknown. Base quality data are lacking; no much larger clone is found one base away.

The intended sense of this specimen's time point label: baseline before first vaccination. Samples from vaccinated people were obtained from the UK trials COV001 and COV002, which included a single-blind randomized controlled phase 2/3 trial of AZD1222 (ChAdOx1 nCoV-19) in healthy adults. For TCRbeta chain sequencing, PBMC samples were collected from trial participants at day 0 and at day 28 after the second dose. The sequence was collected from an adult in good health. This specimen was peripheral blood, taken on day 0 of AZD1222 vaccination. The chain uses TRBV5-4 and TRBJ1-2, and 7 junction bases match TRBD1. The DNA is as follows: TGTGCCAGCAGCGTGACAGGGACGCGGGGCTACACCTTC. Translated, this is CASSVTGTRGYTF.